This TCR beta chain was sequenced during a study of cytomegalovirus exposure and HLA in healthy donors. 60 Vbeta and 13 Jbeta primers were used in PCR. This table comes from immunoSEQ multiplex PCR, and its TCRdb copy is limited to in-frame clones, with some not included. The data contain over 80,000 clones, around 81% of them singletons. This clone was counted only a few times. Its cognate antigen is unknown. Findings and limits, study-wide: Many donors shared some public TCRs, even though most TCR sequences were rare. Reportedly, HLA-A and HLA-B alleles of most subjects were accurately predicted from TCR beta. At a 0.05 false discovery rate, a later analysis found 18,000 or so TCR beta sequences to be associated with HLA alleles. Prior analysis indicated that the majority of TCR beta V segments exhibited productivity approximately 87% or approximately 30% of the time.

The CDR3 length is 13 residues. Trimming left V 2 bases short and J 6 bases short, with 14 bases between. Germline assignment: CDR1 GTSNPN and CDR2 SVGIG (reference sequence). The V gene is TRBV30, the J gene TRBJ2-7, with TRBD2 as a possible D gene (5 bases). Sample: PBMCs. This sequence originates from a man between 35 and 55 years old in good health and CMV-seropositive. The CDR3 here is CAWSKTLVGEQYF. The CDR3 DNA is TGTGCCTGGAGTAAGACACTAGTAGGCGAGCAGTACTTC.